This T cell receptor (beta chain) was identified during a study of blood T cell repertoires in COVID-19. V shed 4 bases, J shed 0 bases, and the junction held 3 bases outside the gene matches. The CDR3 runs to 16 residues. Germline CDR1 LGHNA, CDR2 YSLEER. The method was immunoSEQ multiplex PCR; TCRdb's version includes in-frame clones alone and lacks a portion of them. There are 200,000 to 250,000 clones in the sample; 70% to 85% occur only once, and about 3.7% lies in the top ten. Cohorts were assigned according to the clinical history that participants reported. This TCR was recovered from a woman aged 60-75 years who had recovered from COVID-19. The genes are TRBV4-3 and TRBJ1-3, with 10 bases fitting TRBD1. Sequencing was performed on PBMCs or T cells enriched from blood (not recorded which). This CDR3 is CASSPGTGASGNTIYF. The CDR3 DNA follows: TGCGCCAGCAGCCCTGGGACAGGGGCCTCTGGAAACACCATATATTTT.